The present T cell receptor (beta chain) was sequenced within a study of shared clonotypes between healthy human individuals. The CDR3 extends over 15 amino acids. From germline, CDR1 is SGHRS and CDR2 YFSETQ. The V gene end was trimmed by 3 bases and the J gene end by 5 bases; junction bases not matched to a gene: 7. A word on this clone: Its matching antigen is unknown.

Whole-study findings and limits: Clonotype sharing among donors, it was expected, would be affected by sequencing depth.

DNA at approximately 200 ng, around 30,000 T cell genomes, went into sorted-subset replicate PCRs. The method was immunoSEQ multiplex PCR; TCRdb's version includes in-frame clones alone and lacks a portion of them. This sample carries just over 2,000,000 clones, roughly 96% of them seen once, and the ten largest clones take 0.1% to 0.15%. This chain connects TRBV5-1 to TRBJ2-5; 10 nucleotides match TRBD2. Sequenced material: naive CD4+ T cells sorted from blood. Indicated subset: CD45RA+ positively selected. The clonotype was recovered from a man between 18 and 29 years old in good health. The DNA for the CDR3 is TGCGCCAGCAGCTCCGGAGCGGGGGGGCGCGAGACCCAGTACTTC. It encodes CASSSGAGGRETQYF.